This is a list of T cell receptor beta chains from one sample in a study of monozygotic twins with inflammatory bowel disease. TCRdb reanalyzed the 5' RACE reads and collapses them to one entry per CDR3 protein, without DNA. The table gives 110,000 to 150,000 distinct CDR3 sequences; the top ten clones make up roughly 1.2% of it. Sequencing was done on a sample of blood. The receptor set was obtained from a human donor with ulcerative colitis or Crohn's disease, or a healthy co-twin of an affected twin (not recorded which). Each CDR3 is given with its conserved first and last residue. The order of the fields is J gene, V gene, CDR3 protein.

>TRBJ2-1|TRBV6-5
CASSYRLGTGGVNEQFF
>TRBJ2-7|TRBV7-2
CASSFTSGSREQYF
>TRBJ2-7|TRBV12-3/TRBV12-4
CASSIPAGGSSYEQYF
>TRBJ1-1|TRBV12-3/TRBV12-4
CASSNGQGTIEAFF
>TRBJ2-2|TRBV7-2
CASSPVANTGELFF
>TRBJ2-5|TRBV6-5
CASSYVGLETQYF
>TRBJ1-2|TRBV6-5
CASTRDGDYGYTF
>TRBJ2-3|TRBV28
CASSSHPGTRKDTQYF
>TRBJ2-7|TRBV20-1
CSASPHLRGHHYEQYF
>TRBJ2-1|TRBV19
CASSGLAGAQRGPSSYNEQFF
>TRBJ2-7|TRBV18
CASSPLTGTGLITPSYEQYF
>TRBJ2-5|TRBV30
CAWSEGGIQETQYF
>TRBJ1-1|TRBV28
CASSAGQGNTEAFF
>TRBJ2-5|TRBV7-7
CASSLNPPRTSGTAETQYF